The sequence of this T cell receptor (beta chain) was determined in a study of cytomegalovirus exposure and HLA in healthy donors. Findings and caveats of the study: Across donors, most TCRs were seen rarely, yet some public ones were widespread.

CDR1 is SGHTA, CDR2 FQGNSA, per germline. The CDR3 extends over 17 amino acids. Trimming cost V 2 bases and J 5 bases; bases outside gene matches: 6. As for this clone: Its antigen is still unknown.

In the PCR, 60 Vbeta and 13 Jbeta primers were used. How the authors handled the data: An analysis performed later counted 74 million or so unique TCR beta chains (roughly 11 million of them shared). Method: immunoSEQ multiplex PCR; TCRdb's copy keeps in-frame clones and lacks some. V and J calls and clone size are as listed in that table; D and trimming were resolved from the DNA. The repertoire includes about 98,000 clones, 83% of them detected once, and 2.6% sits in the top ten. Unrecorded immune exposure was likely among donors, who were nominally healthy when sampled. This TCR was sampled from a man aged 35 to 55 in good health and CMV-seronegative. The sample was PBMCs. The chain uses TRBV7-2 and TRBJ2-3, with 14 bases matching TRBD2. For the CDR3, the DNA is TGTGCCAGCAGCTTACCTGGACTAGCGGGGGGTGGAGATACGCAGTATTTT. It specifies CASSLPGLAGGGDTQYF.